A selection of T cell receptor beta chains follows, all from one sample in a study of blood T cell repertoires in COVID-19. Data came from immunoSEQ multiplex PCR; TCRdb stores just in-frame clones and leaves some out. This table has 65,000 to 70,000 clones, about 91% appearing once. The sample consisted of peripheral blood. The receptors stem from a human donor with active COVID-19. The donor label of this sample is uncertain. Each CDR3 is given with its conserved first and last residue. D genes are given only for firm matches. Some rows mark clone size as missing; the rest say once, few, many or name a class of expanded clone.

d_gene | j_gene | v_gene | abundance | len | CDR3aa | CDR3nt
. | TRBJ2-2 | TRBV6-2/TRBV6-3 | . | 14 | CASSSAEITGELFF | TGTGCCAGCAGCTCAGCGGAGATCACCGGGGAGCTGTTTTTT
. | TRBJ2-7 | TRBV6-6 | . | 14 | CASSSHAGSYEQYF | TGTGCCAGCAGTTCACACGCCGGGAGTTACGAGCAGTACTTC
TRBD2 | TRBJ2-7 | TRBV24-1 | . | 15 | CATSDPSTSGGEQYF | TGTGCCACCAGTGATCCATCGACTAGCGGAGGAGAGCAGTACTTC
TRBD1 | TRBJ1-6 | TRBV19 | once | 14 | CASSAGTGESPLHF | TGTGCCAGTAGTGCCGGGACAGGAGAATCACCCCTCCACTTT
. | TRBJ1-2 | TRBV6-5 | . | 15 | CASSYSTGANYGYTF | TGTGCCAGCAGTTACTCAACAGGAGCTAACTATGGCTACACCTTC
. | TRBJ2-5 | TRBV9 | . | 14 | CASSVATGRETQYF | TGTGCCAGCAGCGTAGCGACAGGACGAGAGACCCAGTACTTC
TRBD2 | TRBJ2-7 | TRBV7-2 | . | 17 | CASSLGTGGGPRYEQYF | TGTGCCAGCAGCTTAGGGACCGGGGGAGGGCCCCGCTACGAGCAGTACTTC
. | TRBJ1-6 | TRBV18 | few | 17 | CASSPTAGTASLWTLHF | TGTGCCAGCTCACCCACAGCGGGAACAGCCTCCCTTTGGACCCTCCACTTT
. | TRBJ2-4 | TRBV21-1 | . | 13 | CASSNHRGDIQYF | TGTGCCAGCAGCAATCACAGGGGGGACATTCAGTACTTC
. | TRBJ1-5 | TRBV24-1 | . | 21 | CATSRGGYGATCGGNDQPQHF | TGTGCCACCAGCCGTGGGGGGTACGGGGCCACCTGCGGGGGCAATGATCAGCCCCAGCATTTT
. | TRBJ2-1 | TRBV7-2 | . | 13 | CASSAREYNEQFF | TGTGCCAGCAGCGCCAGGGAATACAATGAGCAGTTCTTC
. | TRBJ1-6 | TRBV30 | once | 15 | CAWSVKGVFNSPLHF | TGTGCCTGGAGTGTGAAGGGAGTTTTCAATTCACCCCTCCACTTT
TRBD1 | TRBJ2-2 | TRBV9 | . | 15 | CASSTRGLFTGELFF | TGTGCCAGCAGCACCAGGGGGCTATTCACCGGGGAGCTGTTTTTT
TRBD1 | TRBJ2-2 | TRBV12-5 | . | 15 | CASGSDRVRTGELFF | TGTGCTAGTGGTTCCGACAGGGTACGGACCGGGGAGCTGTTTTTT
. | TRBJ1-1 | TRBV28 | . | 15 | CASSSGGGMNTEAFF | TGTGCCAGCAGTTCCGGCGGGGGGATGAACACTGAAGCTTTCTTT
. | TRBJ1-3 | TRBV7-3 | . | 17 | CASSSGPGTTSGNTIYF | TGTGCCAGCAGCTCCGGGCCAGGGACAACCTCTGGAAACACCATATATTTT
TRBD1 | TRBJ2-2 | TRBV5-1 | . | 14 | CASSFRGRTGELFF | TGCGCCAGCAGCTTCAGGGGGCGTACCGGGGAGCTGTTTTTT
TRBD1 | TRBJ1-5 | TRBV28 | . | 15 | CASSRKGTVNQPQHF | TGTGCCAGCAGTAGAAAGGGGACAGTCAATCAGCCCCAGCATTTT
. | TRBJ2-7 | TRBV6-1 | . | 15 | CASSEANQGGYEQYF | TGTGCCAGCAGTGAAGCGAACCAGGGAGGATACGAGCAGTACTTC
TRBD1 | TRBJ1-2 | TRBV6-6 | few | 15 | CASSSGQGHNYGYTF | TGTGCCAGCAGCTCGGGACAGGGCCATAACTATGGCTACACCTTC
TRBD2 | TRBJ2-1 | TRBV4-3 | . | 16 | CASSQSLGSGSDEQFF | TGCGCCAGCAGCCAATCCCTGGGTAGCGGGAGCGATGAGCAGTTCTTC
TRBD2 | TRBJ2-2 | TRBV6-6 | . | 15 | CASSLAGEGTGELFF | TGTGCCAGCAGTTTAGCGGGTGAGGGAACCGGGGAGCTGTTTTTT
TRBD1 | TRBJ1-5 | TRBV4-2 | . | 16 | CASSRPGQGTNQPQHF | TGTGCCAGCAGCCGGCCGGGACAGGGAACCAATCAGCCCCAGCATTTT
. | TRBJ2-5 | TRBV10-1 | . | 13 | CASSESVSGAQYF | TGCGCCAGCAGTGAGTCGGTCTCCGGGGCCCAGTACTTC
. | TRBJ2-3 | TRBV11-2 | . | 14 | CASFGGGGTDTQYF | TGTGCCAGTTTTGGGGGAGGCGGCACAGATACGCAGTATTTT
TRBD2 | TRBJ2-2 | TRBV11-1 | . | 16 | CASSEVAGGGTGELFF | TGTGCCAGCAGCGAGGTAGCGGGAGGTGGGACCGGGGAGCTGTTTTTT
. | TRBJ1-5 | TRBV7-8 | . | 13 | CASSFSSDQPQHF | TGTGCCAGCAGCTTTTCCTCTGATCAGCCCCAGCATTTT
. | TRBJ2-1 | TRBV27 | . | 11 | CASRKIGEQFF | TGTGCCAGCAGGAAAATCGGGGAGCAGTTCTTC
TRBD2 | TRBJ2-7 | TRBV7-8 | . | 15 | CASSLSEGGSYEQYF | TGTGCCAGCAGCTTATCGGAGGGAGGGTCCTACGAGCAGTACTTC
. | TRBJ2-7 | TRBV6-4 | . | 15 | CASSDSGRVLDEQYF | TGTGCCAGCAGTGACTCGGGCAGGGTTTTAGACGAGCAGTACTTC
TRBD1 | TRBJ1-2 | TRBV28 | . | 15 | CASTPAGTVNYGYTF | TGTGCCAGCACCCCTGCAGGGACAGTTAACTATGGCTACACCTTC